These 11 T cell receptor beta chains were all obtained from the same sample, sequenced in a study of cytomegalovirus exposure and HLA in healthy donors. PCR used 60 Vbeta primers and 13 Jbeta primers. Here immunoSEQ multiplex PCR was the method, and the copy in TCRdb shows in-frame clones only, minus some. The data show approximately 150,000 clones, with 65% to 80% seen just once and around 2.5% held by the top ten. Material for sequencing was PBMCs. These receptors were taken from a woman aged 40 to 49 in good health and CMV-seropositive.

The chain couples TRBV16 to TRBJ2-1; D is unclear. The germline V and J ends were trimmed by 0 bases and 8 bases, with 5 bases remaining between them. This CDR3 spans 12 amino acids. CDR1 is KGHSY and CDR2 is FQNENV in the germline V gene. The CDR3 sequence is CASSQSNYEQFF. DNA of the CDR3: TGTGCCAGCAGCCAATCCAACTATGAGCAGTTCTTC.

A note on this clone: The junction shows a germline mismatch at one end, possibly a read error. The chain recombines TRBV19 with TRBJ1-1; 10 positions match TRBD1. Germline CDR1 LNHDA, CDR2 SQIVND (reference sequence). The CDR3 sequence is 17 residues long. This CDR3 reads CASSVDVRDRGSTEAFF. CDR3 DNA sequence: TGTGCCAGTAGTGTAGACGTCCGGGACAGGGGTTCCACTGAAGCTTTCTTT.

In this sample, this clone turned up a few times. V usage is TRBV19 and J usage is TRBJ1-6; D is unclear. V was trimmed by 7 bases and J by 7 bases, leaving 23 bases between them. In germline, CDR1 is LNHDA, CDR2 SQIVND (reference sequence). CDR3 length equals 17 residues. CDR3 DNA sequence: TGTGCCAGTAAGCCCCCGGGTCGGGGAACCGGCAATTCACCCCTCCACTTT. Protein sequence: CASKPPGRGTGNSPLHF.

This chain uses TRBV7-2 with TRBJ2-7, with D possibly TRBD1 on 7 matching bases. CDR3 size: 16 residues. V dropped 5 bases and J dropped 1 base, with 18 bases sitting between them. Germline lookup yields CDR1 SGHTA and CDR2 FQGNSA. In nucleotides, the CDR3 is TGTGCCAGCAGCATCGGCGCAGGGGGGCTATCCTACGAGCAGTACTTC. It translates to CASSIGAGGLSYEQYF.

CDR3 bases: TGTGCCAGCAGTCTACAGGGGAATAATTCACCCCTCCACTTT. The encoded protein is CASSLQGNNSPLHF. The chain is built from TRBV7-9 and TRBJ1-6; 7 bases align to TRBD1. This CDR3 comprises 14 residues. Germline-derived CDR1 and CDR2 are SEHNR and FQNEAQ (reference sequence). The J segment lost 5 bases and the V segment lost 6 bases, leaving 4 bases of the junction unmatched.

This chain links TRBV5-4 with TRBJ2-3, with 7 bases lining up with TRBD2. The length of the CDR3 is 15 residues. Germline assignment: CDR1 SGHNT and CDR2 YYREEE (reference sequence). After removal of 0 bases from V and 4 bases from J, the junction contained 5 bases not matched to a gene. The CDR3 reads CASSLDVTSSDTQYF. CDR3 sequence (DNA): TGTGCCAGCAGCTTGGACGTGACTAGCTCAGATACGCAGTATTTT.

The rearrangement uses TRBV7-9 and TRBJ2-3; TRBD2 matches at 7 bases. Per the germline V gene, CDR1 is SEHNR and CDR2 is FQNEAQ (reference sequence). The CDR3 has 15 amino acids. V shed 6 bases, J shed 4 bases, and the junction held 10 bases outside the gene matches. The CDR3 nucleotides read TGTGCCAGCAGTTTACCTAGCGGAGGAGCAGATACGCAGTATTTT. Its translation is CASSLPSGGADTQYF.

The chain is built from TRBV5-1 and TRBJ1-2; TRBD1 matches at 8 bases. Per the germline V gene, CDR1 is SGHRS and CDR2 is YFSETQ. The CDR3 runs to 13 residues. V shed 4 bases, J shed 2 bases, and the junction held 1 base outside the gene matches. Here the CDR3 DNA reads TGCGCCAGCAGCCGGGACAGGAACTATGGCTACACCTTC. Amino acid sequence: CASSRDRNYGYTF.

The chain has TRBV28 and TRBJ2-7; a possible D gene is TRBD1 (5 bases). The CDR3 runs to 16 residues. V lost 10 bases, J lost 0 bases, and 22 bases lay in between. Germline V gene sequence: CDR1 MDHEN, CDR2 SYDVKM. The CDR3 DNA reads TGTGCCACCACAAACCCAGGGCCTACAAGCTCCTACGAGCAGTACTTC. Amino acid sequence: CATTNPGPTSSYEQYF.

The rearrangement links TRBV7-2 to TRBJ2-7; possibly TRBD2 for D (6 bases). V was shortened by 2 bases and J by 6 bases, with 14 bases between the two germline ends. This CDR3 contains 14 residues. Germline CDR1 SGHTA, CDR2 FQGNSA. The CDR3 coding sequence is TGTGCCAGCAGCTTATACCGGGGACTTGGCGAGCAGTACTTC. Protein: CASSLYRGLGEQYF.

This clone was recorded only once. The chain carries TRBV6-6 and TRBJ2-7; 11 bases agree with TRBD2. J was trimmed by 2 bases and V by 5 bases; bases with no gene match: 5. Germline values: CDR1 MNHNY, CDR2 SVGAGI (reference sequence). There are 15 residues in the CDR3. The CDR3 sequence: CASSRPTSGTYEQYF. The CDR3 DNA is TGTGCCAGCAGTAGACCGACTAGCGGGACCTACGAGCAGTACTTC.